This T cell receptor (beta chain) stems from a study of blood T cell repertoires in COVID-19. Study context: PBMCs, B-cell-depleted T cells, or T cells provided the cDNA or gDNA that made up the material.

Assay: immunoSEQ multiplex PCR; the TCRdb copy retains only in-frame clones and omits some. The profile shows more than 90,000 clones, about 85% of them singletons. V lost 3 bases to trimming and J lost 3 bases; unmatched junction nucleotides: 7. The CDR3 contains 15 residues. The germline CDR1 and CDR2 sequences are MNHNS and SASEGT. Sequenced input: peripheral blood. This sequence was found in a human donor in a cohort sampled during active COVID-19. V gene TRBV6-1 combines with J gene TRBJ2-7, with 8 nucleotides matching TRBD1. CDR3: CASSDTGTGDYEQYF. The CDR3 DNA follows: TGTGCCAGCAGTGACACCGGGACAGGTGACTACGAGCAGTACTTC.